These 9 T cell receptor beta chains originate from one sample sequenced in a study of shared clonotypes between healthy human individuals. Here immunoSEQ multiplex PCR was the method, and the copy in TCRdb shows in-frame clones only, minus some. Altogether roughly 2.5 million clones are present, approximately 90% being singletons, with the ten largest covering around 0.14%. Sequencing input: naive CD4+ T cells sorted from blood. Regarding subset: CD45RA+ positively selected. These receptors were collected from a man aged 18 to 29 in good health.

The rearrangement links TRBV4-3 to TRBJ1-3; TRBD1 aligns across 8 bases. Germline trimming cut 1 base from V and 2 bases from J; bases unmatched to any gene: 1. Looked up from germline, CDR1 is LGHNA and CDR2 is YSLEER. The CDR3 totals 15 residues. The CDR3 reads CASSQGQGTGNTIYF. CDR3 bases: TGCGCCAGCAGCCAAGGACAGGGGACTGGAAACACCATATATTTT.

The CDR3 sequence is CASSQDTGQGPTSYGYTF. CDR3 sequence (DNA): TGCGCCAGCAGCCAAGATACGGGACAGGGTCCGACCTCATATGGCTACACCTTC. The rearrangement links TRBV4-3 to TRBJ1-2; 9 bases match TRBD1. Germline CDR1 is LGHNA and CDR2 is YSLEER. J was trimmed by 5 bases and V by 0 bases; bases with no gene match: 13. The CDR3 sequence is 18 residues long.

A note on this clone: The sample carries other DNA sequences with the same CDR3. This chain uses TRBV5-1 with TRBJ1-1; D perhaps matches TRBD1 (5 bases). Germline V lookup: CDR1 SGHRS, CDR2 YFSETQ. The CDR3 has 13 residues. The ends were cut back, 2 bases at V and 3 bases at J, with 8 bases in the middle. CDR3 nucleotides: TGCGCCAGCAGCTTAGACAGCTACACTGAAGCTTTCTTT. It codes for CASSLDSYTEAFF.

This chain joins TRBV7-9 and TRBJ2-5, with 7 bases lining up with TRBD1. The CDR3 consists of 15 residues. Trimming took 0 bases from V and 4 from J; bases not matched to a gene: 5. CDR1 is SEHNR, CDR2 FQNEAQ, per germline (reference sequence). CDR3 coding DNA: TGTGCCAGCAGCTTAGCCGGGACAGTTGGAGAGACCCAGTACTTC. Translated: CASSLAGTVGETQYF.

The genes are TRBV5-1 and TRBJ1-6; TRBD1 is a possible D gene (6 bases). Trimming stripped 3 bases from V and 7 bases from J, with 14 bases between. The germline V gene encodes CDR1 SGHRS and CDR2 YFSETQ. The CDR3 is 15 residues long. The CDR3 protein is CASSSDSNLNSPLHF. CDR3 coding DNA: TGCGCCAGCAGCTCGGACAGCAATCTGAATTCACCCCTCCACTTT.

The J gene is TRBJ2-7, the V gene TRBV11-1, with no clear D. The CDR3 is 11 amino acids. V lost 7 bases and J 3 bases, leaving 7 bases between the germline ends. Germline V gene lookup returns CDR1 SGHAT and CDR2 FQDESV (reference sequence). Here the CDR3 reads CASKRGYEQYF. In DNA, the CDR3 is TGTGCCAGCAAGAGAGGCTACGAGCAGTACTTC.

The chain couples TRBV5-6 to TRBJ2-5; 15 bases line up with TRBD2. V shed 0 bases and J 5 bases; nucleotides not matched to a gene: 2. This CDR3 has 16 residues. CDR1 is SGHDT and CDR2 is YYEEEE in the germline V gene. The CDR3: CASSLAGLAGGETQYF. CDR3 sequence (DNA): TGTGCCAGCAGCTTGGCCGGACTAGCGGGAGGGGAGACCCAGTACTTC.

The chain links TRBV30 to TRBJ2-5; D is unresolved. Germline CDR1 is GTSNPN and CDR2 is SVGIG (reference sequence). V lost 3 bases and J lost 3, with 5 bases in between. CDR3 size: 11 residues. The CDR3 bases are TGTGCCTGGAGGGCAAAAGAGACCCAGTACTTC. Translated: CAWRAKETQYF.

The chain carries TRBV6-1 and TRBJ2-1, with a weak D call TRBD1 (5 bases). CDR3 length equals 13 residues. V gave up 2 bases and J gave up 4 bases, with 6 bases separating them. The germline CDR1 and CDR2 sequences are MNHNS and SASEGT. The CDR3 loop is CASSERGYNEQFF. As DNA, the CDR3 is TGTGCCAGCAGTGAAAGGGGTTACAATGAGCAGTTCTTC.